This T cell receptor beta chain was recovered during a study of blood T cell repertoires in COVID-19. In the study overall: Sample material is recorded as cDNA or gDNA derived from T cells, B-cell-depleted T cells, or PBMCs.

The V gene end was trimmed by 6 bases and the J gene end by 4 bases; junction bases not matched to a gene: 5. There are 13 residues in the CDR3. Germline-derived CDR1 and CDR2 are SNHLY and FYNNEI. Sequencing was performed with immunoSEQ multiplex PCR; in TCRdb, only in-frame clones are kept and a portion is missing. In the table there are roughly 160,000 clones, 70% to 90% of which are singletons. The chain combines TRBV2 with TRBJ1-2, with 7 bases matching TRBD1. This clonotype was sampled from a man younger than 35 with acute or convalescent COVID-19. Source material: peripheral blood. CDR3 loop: CASSADRIYGYTF. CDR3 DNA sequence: TGTGCCAGCAGCGCGGACAGGATCTATGGCTACACCTTC.